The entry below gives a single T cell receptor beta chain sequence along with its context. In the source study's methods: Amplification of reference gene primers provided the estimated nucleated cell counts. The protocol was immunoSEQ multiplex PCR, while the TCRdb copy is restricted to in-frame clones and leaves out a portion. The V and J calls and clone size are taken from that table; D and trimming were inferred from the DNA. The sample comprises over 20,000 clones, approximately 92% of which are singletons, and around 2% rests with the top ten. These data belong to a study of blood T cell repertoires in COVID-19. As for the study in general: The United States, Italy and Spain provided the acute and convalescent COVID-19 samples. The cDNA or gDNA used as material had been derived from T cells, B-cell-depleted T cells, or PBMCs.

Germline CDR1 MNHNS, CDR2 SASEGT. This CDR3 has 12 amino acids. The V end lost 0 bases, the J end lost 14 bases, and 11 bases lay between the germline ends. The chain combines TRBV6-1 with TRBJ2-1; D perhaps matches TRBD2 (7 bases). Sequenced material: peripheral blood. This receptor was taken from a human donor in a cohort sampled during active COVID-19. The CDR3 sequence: CASSEARGREFF. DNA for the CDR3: TGTGCCAGCAGTGAAGCGAGGGGGAGGGAGTTCTTC.